The 27 T cell receptor beta chains listed next were all sequenced from one sample in a study of cytomegalovirus exposure and HLA in healthy donors. Researchers ran the PCR with 60 Vbeta and 13 Jbeta primers. Sequencing used immunoSEQ multiplex PCR; TCRdb keeps in-frame clones, though not all of them. The sample holds about 160,000 clones, roughly 80% seen once. Material for sequencing was PBMCs. These receptors came from a male donor in good health and CMV-seronegative.

This clone was counted a single time. The chain uses TRBV28 and TRBJ1-5; possible D gene TRBD1, 6 bases. The CDR3 has 13 residues. The germline V and J ends were trimmed by 3 bases and 4 bases, with 7 bases remaining between them. CDR1 and CDR2 (germline): MDHEN, SYDVKM. The CDR3 sequence: CASSFDRNQPQHF. The CDR3 nucleotides read TGTGCCAGCAGTTTCGACAGGAATCAGCCCCAGCATTTT.

The chain links TRBV30 to TRBJ1-1, with TRBD1 matching over 8 bases. Germline CDR1 reads GTSNPN; CDR2 reads SVGIG (reference sequence). After removal of 4 bases from V and 10 bases from J, the junction contained 11 bases not matched to a gene. This CDR3 is built from 13 residues. CDR3: CAWTANPDRGAFF. DNA of the CDR3: TGTGCCTGGACCGCGAATCCCGACAGGGGAGCTTTCTTT.

The V call is TRBV7-8, the J call TRBJ1-2; the D gene is possibly TRBD1 (5 bases). V was shortened by 5 bases and J by 6 bases, with 13 bases between the two germline ends. The CDR3 sequence is 13 residues long. The V gene's germline CDR1 is SGHVS and CDR2 FQNEAQ. The CDR3 sequence is CASSPGIPDGYTF. CDR3 coding DNA: TGTGCCAGCAGCCCAGGGATACCCGATGGCTACACCTTC.

The gene calls are TRBV23-1 and TRBJ2-7; 10 bases fit TRBD2. TRBV23-1 is an ORF, and what it does is uncertain. This CDR3 is built from 20 residues. After removal of 0 bases from V and 0 bases from J, the junction contained 14 bases not matched to a gene. The CDR3 region is CASSQSKQTSGLRNSYEQYF. The CDR3 coding sequence is TGCGCCAGCAGTCAATCGAAGCAGACTAGCGGGCTCCGCAACTCCTACGAGCAGTACTTC.

Details on this clone: A read error may produce the germline difference seen at one junction end. V is TRBV7-9 and J is TRBJ2-7; possible D gene TRBD2, 7 bases. The CDR3 loop spans 14 amino acids. Germline lookup yields CDR1 SEHNR and CDR2 FQNEAQ (reference sequence). CDR3 DNA sequence: TGTTCCAGCAGCTTTCGTCGGGGGGCCCACGAGCAGTACTTC. Amino acid sequence: CSSSFRRGAHEQYF.

This CDR3 reads CASSEDEADNPQHF. The CDR3 region has the DNA TGTGCCAGCAGTGAAGATGAGGCAGATAACCCCCAGCATTTT. This chain uses TRBV6-1 with TRBJ1-5; D call uncertain. This CDR3 is built from 14 residues. V was trimmed by 1 base and J by 10 bases, leaving 14 bases between them. The germline CDR1 and CDR2 sequences are MNHNS and SASEGT.

In DNA form, the CDR3 reads TGTGCCAGCAGTTACTCGCAGGACAGGGGAGGCGAGCAGTACTTC. Its translation: CASSYSQDRGGEQYF. The chain joins TRBV6-5 to TRBJ2-7; 9 nucleotides align to TRBD1. V shed 0 bases and J 6 bases; nucleotides not matched to a gene: 6. This CDR3 has 15 amino acids. Germline CDR1 and CDR2: MNHEY and SVGAGI.

The chain combines TRBV28 with TRBJ2-7, with D possibly being TRBD1 (6 bases). Trimming stripped 10 bases from V and 0 bases from J, with 13 bases between. The CDR3 spans 13 residues. Germline V gives CDR1 MDHEN, CDR2 SYDVKM. CDR3 amino acids: CATETGSSYEQYF. The CDR3 coding sequence is TGTGCCACCGAGACAGGATCCTCCTACGAGCAGTACTTC. The complete variable domain, with remaining parts taken from reference TRBV28 and TRBJ2-7, reads DVKVTQSSRYLVKRTGEKVFLECVQDMDHENMFWYRQDPGLGLRLIYFSYDVKMKEKGDIPEGYSVSREKKERFSLILESASTNQTSMYLCATETGSSYEQYFGPGTRLTVT.

J is TRBJ1-1 and V is TRBV12-5, with 7 bases matching TRBD1. V dropped 6 bases and J dropped 4; count of bases not matched to a gene: 5. Germline V lookup: CDR1 LGHNT, CDR2 FRNRAP. This CDR3 contains 13 residues. The CDR3 sequence is CASGWTGGTEAFF. The CDR3, as DNA: TGTGCTAGTGGCTGGACAGGCGGCACTGAAGCTTTCTTT.

This clone came up a few times. The chain is built from TRBV5-1 and TRBJ1-1; maybe TRBD1 (5 bases). This CDR3 spans 14 amino acids. CDR1 SGHRS and CDR2 YFSETQ come from the germline V gene. The germline V and J ends were trimmed by 4 bases and 7 bases, with 17 bases remaining between them. The CDR3 DNA follows: TGCGCCAGCAGCCCCAAGTTGGGGCTGGGTGAAGCTTTCTTT. Protein product: CASSPKLGLGEAFF.

The chain carries TRBV27 and TRBJ2-7, with TRBD2 matching over 13 bases. The V gene end was trimmed by 9 bases and the J gene end by 1 base; junction bases not matched to a gene: 3. Germline-derived CDR1 and CDR2 are MNHEY and SMNVEV (reference sequence). The CDR3 has 14 amino acids. The CDR3 here is CASRLAGGSYEQYF. As DNA, the CDR3 is TGTGCCAGTCGACTAGCGGGAGGATCCTACGAGCAGTACTTC.

This chain links TRBV7-2 with TRBJ1-1; D possibly corresponds to TRBD1 (6 bases). V was pared by 6 bases and J by 1 base, with 15 bases between. The CDR3 is 15 residues long. CDR1 is SGHTA and CDR2 is FQGNSA in the germline V gene. The DNA of the CDR3 is TGTGCCAGCAGGAGGGGGGGGGCCGGGAACACTGAAGCTTTCTTT. This sequence encodes CASRRGGAGNTEAFF.

The chain employs TRBV28 and TRBJ2-7; 10 bases are shared with TRBD2. Germline V gene data show CDR1 as MDHEN and CDR2 as SYDVKM. V dropped 4 bases and J dropped 1; count of bases not matched to a gene: 13. The CDR3 is 18 amino acids. The CDR3 region has the DNA TGTGCCAGCAGTTCCTACCTAATTAGCGGGAGGAAGTCCTACGAGCAGTACTTC. Amino acid sequence: CASSSYLISGRKSYEQYF.

This clone has just a few counts. This chain connects TRBV5-6 to TRBJ2-7; the D gene is possibly TRBD1 (5 bases). V lost 1 base and J lost 2, with 7 bases in between. In germline, CDR1 is SGHDT, CDR2 YYEEEE. This CDR3 contains 13 residues. DNA of the CDR3: TGTGCCAGCAGCTTGACAGGAGCCTACGAGCAGTACTTC. Its translation is CASSLTGAYEQYF.

This clone was observed a single time. The V call is TRBV29-1, the J call TRBJ2-1, with no clear D. CDR3 size: 11 residues. The ends were cut back, 7 bases at V and 13 bases at J, with 17 bases in the middle. The V gene's germline CDR1 is SQVTM and CDR2 ANQGSEA. CDR3 protein: CSAHISTFQFF. For the CDR3, the DNA is TGCAGCGCCCACATATCGACTTTTCAGTTCTTC.

The chain combines TRBV5-1 with TRBJ2-5; 10 bases map to TRBD1. Gene TRBJ2-7 matches the end of the DNA better, so the J call may be wrong. The CDR3 length is 15 residues. In germline, CDR1 is SGHRS, CDR2 YFSETQ. The CDR3 DNA reads TGCGCCAGCAGCTTGAGGACAGGGGGCTCCTACGAGCAGTACTTC. Translated: CASSLRTGGSYEQYF.

The chain couples TRBV5-4 to TRBJ2-2; D unclear. Trimming took off 4 bases at V and 1 base at J, with 8 bases between the two ends. CDR1 and CDR2 (germline): SGHNT, YYREEE (reference sequence). This CDR3 has 14 amino acids. DNA for the CDR3: TGTGCCAGCAGCGGGCAGAGGAACACCGGGGAGCTGTTTTTT. This codes for CASSGQRNTGELFF. Supplemented by reference TRBV5-4 and TRBJ2-2, the full variable domain reads ETGVTQSPTHLIKTRGQQVTLRCSSQSGHNTVSWYQQALGQGPQFIFQYYREEENGRGNFPPRFSGLQFPNYSSELNVNALELDDSALYLCASSGQRNTGELFFGEGSRLTVL.

The CDR3 protein is CASSLSQGAYYGYTF. CDR3 sequence (DNA): TGTGCCAGCAGTTTATCGCAGGGGGCGTACTATGGCTACACCTTC. The chain has TRBV28 and TRBJ1-2, with TRBD1 matching over 8 bases. The CDR3 is 15 residues long. The trim removed 1 base at V and 3 bases at J, leaving 4 bases unmatched. Germline assignment: CDR1 MDHEN and CDR2 SYDVKM.

This clone has just one count. The chain has TRBV11-2 and TRBJ2-7, with D possibly matching TRBD1 (6 bases). V was pared by 4 bases and J by 4 bases, with 17 bases between. Per the germline V gene, CDR1 is SGHAT and CDR2 is FQNNGV. The CDR3 has 15 amino acids. The CDR3 DNA is TGTGCCAGCAGCTCGTGGGGACACGGGACGTACGAGCAGTACTTC. This sequence encodes CASSSWGHGTYEQYF.

The chain carries TRBV4-3 and TRBJ2-2; D is possibly TRBD1 (6 bases). Per germline, CDR1 LGHNA and CDR2 YSLEER. V was trimmed by 0 bases and J by 6 bases, leaving 17 bases between them. The CDR3 contains 17 residues. The CDR3 DNA follows: TGCGCCAGCAGCCAAGAAATTTGGGGGCAAGGGGCCGGGGAGCTGTTTTTT. Translated, it gives CASSQEIWGQGAGELFF.

J is TRBJ1-1 and V is TRBV5-8; unclear D gene. V gave up 2 bases and J gave up 1 base, with 6 bases separating them. Per germline, CDR1 SGHTS and CDR2 YDEGEE. The CDR3 extends over 13 amino acids. CDR3 region: CASSFRGNTEAFF. DNA for the CDR3: TGTGCCAGCAGCTTCCGCGGGAACACTGAAGCTTTCTTT.

The V and J genes are TRBV19 and TRBJ2-4; TRBD2 aligns across 7 bases. The CDR3 extends over 13 amino acids. The V and J ends lost 3 bases and 8 bases, in that order; junction bases with no gene match: 4. Germline assignment: CDR1 LNHDA and CDR2 SQIVND (reference sequence). The CDR3 region has the DNA TGTGCCAGTAGTATGACGGCGGGGGACATTCAGTACTTC. This encodes CASSMTAGDIQYF.

This chain connects TRBV27 to TRBJ2-5, with 7 bases aligning to TRBD1. The CDR3 spans 14 residues. Per germline, CDR1 MNHEY and CDR2 SMNVEV (reference sequence). V lost 8 bases to trimming and J lost 5 bases; unmatched junction nucleotides: 11. For the CDR3, the DNA is TGTGCCAGCGCCAGGACAGGTTCGTTTGAGACCCAGTACTTC. Its protein product is CASARTGSFETQYF.

This rearrangement joins TRBV9 to TRBJ2-1, with 8 bases that match TRBD1. This CDR3 is 15 amino acids long. Germline CDR1 SGDLS, CDR2 YYNGEE. V lost 0 bases and J lost 7; bases outside the gene matches: 6. The chain's CDR3 is CASSVVGQGWNEQFF. The CDR3 coding sequence is TGTGCCAGCAGCGTAGTTGGACAGGGTTGGAATGAGCAGTTCTTC.

A single count supports this clone. This chain connects TRBV4-3 to TRBJ2-7; tentative D call: TRBD2 (6 bases). Trimming left V 4 bases short and J 2 bases short, with 15 bases between. Germline V lookup: CDR1 LGHNA, CDR2 YSLEER. The CDR3 has 15 amino acids. The CDR3 is CASSLRISGPYEQYF. The DNA for the CDR3 is TGCGCCAGCAGCCTAAGGATTAGCGGTCCCTACGAGCAGTACTTC.

CDR3 coding DNA: TGTGCCAGCAGTGAACGTGGGGGCGGTTCCTACGAGCAGTACTTC. Amino acids: CASSERGGGSYEQYF. The chain uses TRBV2 and TRBJ2-7, with D maybe TRBD1 (6 bases). Germline V gene data show CDR1 as SNHLY and CDR2 as FYNNEI. CDR3 size: 15 residues. V was clipped by 2 bases and J by 1 base, with 12 bases between them. Looking up the rest from reference TRBV2 and TRBJ2-7 gives the full variable domain: EPEVTQTPSHQVTQMGQEVILRCVPISNHLYFYWYRQILGQKVEFLVSFYNNEISEKSEIFDDQFSVERPDGSNFTLKIRSTKLEDSAMYFCASSERGGGSYEQYFGPGTRLTVT.

The chain links TRBV5-1 to TRBJ1-5, with D possibly matching TRBD1 (6 bases). This CDR3 spans 16 amino acids. From germline, CDR1 is SGHRS and CDR2 YFSETQ. The V end was cut by 0 bases, the J end by 11 bases, with 21 bases between. The CDR3 spells CASSLGGGGAGEAQHF. The CDR3 DNA sequence: TGCGCCAGCAGCTTGGGGGGGGGCGGAGCCGGGGAGGCCCAGCATTTT. Based on the CDR3 plus reference TRBV5-1 and TRBJ1-5, the full variable domain is KAGVTQTPRYLIKTRGQQVTLSCSPISGHRSVSWYQQTPGQGLQFLFEYFSETQRNKGNFPGRFSGRQFSNSRSEMNVSTLELGDSALYLCASSLGGGGAGEAQHFGDGTRLSIL.